The 5 T cell receptor beta chains below all came from one sample that was sequenced in a study of T cells in Graves' hyperthyroidism and ophthalmopathy. Authors of the study amplified TCR beta CDR3 regions from RNA transcripts. A first-round RT-PCR of the TCR CDR3 used the HTBI primer set. TCRdb reprocessed the multiplex PCR reads via MiXCR and lists one record per CDR3 protein. Among approximately 600,000 distinct CDR3 sequences listed, roughly 17% were seen once. Sequenced input: blood. The receptors were gathered from a woman aged 25 to 39 with Graves' hyperthyroidism.

This clonotype has a count of ten or more. The chain has TRBV6-2 or TRBV6-3 and TRBJ2-7; D possibly corresponds to TRBD2 (5 bases). The CDR3 consists of 13 residues. The ends were cut back, 2 bases at V and 3 bases at J, with 8 bases in the middle. Germline V gives CDR1 MNHEY, CDR2 SVGEGT. DNA of the CDR3: TGTGCCAGCAGTTACGGGGAGCTCTACGAGCAGTACTTC. Protein sequence: CASSYGELYEQYF.

This clonotype was counted ten times or more. This chain uses TRBV28 with TRBJ1-5, with D unresolved. The length of the CDR3 is 15 residues. Germline V gene data show CDR1 as MDHEN and CDR2 as SYDVKM. V was cut by 3 bases and J by 2 bases, with 11 bases left in between. The CDR3 is CASSLLIRGNQPQHF. DNA of the CDR3: TGTGCCAGCAGTTTGCTAATTCGTGGCAATCAGCCCCAGCATTTT.

This clonotype was recorded many times. This chain joins TRBV28 and TRBJ1-2; weak D call: TRBD1 (6 bases). Germline CDR1 MDHEN, CDR2 SYDVKM. V gave up 5 bases and J gave up 4 bases, with 17 bases separating them. This CDR3 spans 15 amino acids. CDR3 nucleotides: TGTGCCAGCAGTCCGATGGGGGGGGGCATCTATGGCTACACCTTC. Its protein product is CASSPMGGGIYGYTF.

Many counts were recorded for this clonotype. This rearrangement joins TRBV3-1 to TRBJ1-1; 8 bases agree with TRBD1. The V gene end was trimmed by 0 bases and the J gene end by 5 bases; junction bases not matched to a gene: 11. The CDR3 length is 17 residues. Per the germline V gene, CDR1 is LGHDT and CDR2 is YNNKEL (reference sequence). The CDR3 loop is CASSQDLTPGGETEAFF. DNA of the CDR3: TGTGCCAGCAGCCAAGATCTTACTCCAGGGGGCGAAACTGAAGCTTTCTTT.

This clonotype was found many times. This sequence joins TRBV2 and TRBJ1-1, with D possibly being TRBD1 (5 bases). Looked up from germline, CDR1 is SNHLY and CDR2 is FYNNEI. This CDR3 is 14 amino acids long. With 4 bases removed from V and 2 bases from J, the gap between germline ends came to 11 bases. DNA for the CDR3: TGTGCCAGCAGTGGCCGACAGCCAAACACTGAAGCTTTCTTT. As protein: CASSGRQPNTEAFF.